A single sample gave rise to the 24 T cell receptor beta chains below, sequenced in a study of T-cell reconstitution after alpha-beta-depleted transplantation in children. During its preparation, the TCRbeta library received unique molecular identifiers. TCRdb independently ran MiXCR on the PCR reads; one entry per CDR3 protein. The profile shows about 600,000 distinct CDR3 sequences, roughly 13% of them singletons. Sequencing was performed on PBMCs, mostly from graft donor cells, taken 360 days after TCRalphabeta/CD19-depleted stem cell transplant. The receptors come from a male patient aged 5 to 17 who had a stem cell transplant for acute myeloid leukemia, so the T cells may come from the graft donor.

The chain carries TRBV7-2 and TRBJ2-3; D possibly matches TRBD1 or TRBD2 (5 bases each). Germline CDR1 is SGHTA and CDR2 is FQGNSA. This CDR3 has 16 residues. The V gene lost 5 bases and the J gene lost 8 bases, with 23 bases spanning the gap. As DNA, the CDR3 is TGTGCCAGCAGCCCAGGGACGGCCGCGTGGCGCGGTACGCAGTATTTT. This encodes CASSPGTAAWRGTQYF. The variable domain in full, with the rest retrieved from reference TRBV7-2 and TRBJ2-3, is GAGVSQSPSNKVTEKGKDVELRCDPISGHTALYWYRQSLGQGLEFLIYFQGNSAPDKSGLPSDRFSAERTGGSVSTLTIQRTQQEDSAVYLCASSPGTAAWRGTQYFGPGTRLTVL.

Comment on this clonotype: A much larger clonotype is one base distant, so this may be a read error. The V call is TRBV20-1, the J call TRBJ1-1; D is unclear. CDR1 and CDR2 (germline): DFQATT, SNEGSKA (reference sequence). The CDR3 is 11 residues long. V dropped 3 bases and J dropped 1 base, with 3 bases sitting between them. For the CDR3, the DNA is TGCAGTGCTAGGCAGAACACTGAAGCTTTCTTT. Translated, it gives CSARQNTEAFF.

This clonotype turned up a few times. The chain carries TRBV30 and TRBJ2-2; TRBD1 is a possible D gene (6 bases). V was clipped by 2 bases and J by 6 bases, with 10 bases between them. Looked up from germline, CDR1 is GTSNPN and CDR2 is SVGIG (reference sequence). This CDR3 is 13 amino acids long. The CDR3 protein is CAWSYRVAGELFF. In nucleotides, the CDR3 is TGTGCCTGGAGTTACAGGGTTGCCGGGGAGCTGTTTTTT.

This rearrangement joins TRBV24-1 to TRBJ2-7, with 9 bases that match TRBD1. The CDR3 is 13 amino acids. The germline V gene has CDR1 KGHDR and CDR2 SFDVKD. V shed 3 bases and J 9 bases; nucleotides not matched to a gene: 5. For the CDR3, the DNA is TGTGCCACCAGTGATCCGACAGGGGGTGGGCAGTACTTC. It translates to CATSDPTGGGQYF.

This clonotype was counted between two and nine times. The chain carries TRBV20-1 and TRBJ2-1; 16 nucleotides align to TRBD2. Germline V CDR1 and CDR2: DFQATT, SNEGSKA (reference sequence). This CDR3 has 15 amino acids. Losses at the gene ends were 5 bases for V and 4 bases for J; bases not matched to a gene: 2. The CDR3 bases are TGCAGTGCTCTGGGACTAGCGGGAGGGTACAATGAGCAGTTCTTC. Protein sequence: CSALGLAGGYNEQFF.

The chain carries TRBV5-1 and TRBJ2-3; 9 bases fit TRBD1. Trimming took 0 bases from V and 6 from J; bases not matched to a gene: 11. Germline assignment: CDR1 SGHRS and CDR2 YFSETQ. This CDR3 is 17 amino acids long. As DNA, the CDR3 is TGCGCCAGCAGCTTGGTACCGGGACAGGGTATTGTGGATACGCAGTATTTT. As protein: CASSLVPGQGIVDTQYF. The complete variable domain, with remaining parts taken from reference TRBV5-1 and TRBJ2-3, reads KAGVTQTPRYLIKTRGQQVTLSCSPISGHRSVSWYQQTPGQGLQFLFEYFSETQRNKGNFPGRFSGRQFSNSRSEMNVSTLELGDSALYLCASSLVPGQGIVDTQYFGPGTRLTVL.

The chain uses TRBV10-3 and TRBJ2-7; the match to TRBD1 covers 7 bases. Germline V lookup: CDR1 ENHRY, CDR2 SYGVKD. After removal of 4 bases from V and 0 bases from J, the junction contained 18 bases not matched to a gene. The CDR3 is 19 residues long. The CDR3 is CAISAPTGFKLASSYEQYF. CDR3 sequence (DNA): TGTGCCATCAGTGCCCCGACAGGGTTCAAGCTGGCGAGCTCCTACGAGCAGTACTTC.

The chain links TRBV7-8 to TRBJ2-3; D possibly corresponds to TRBD2 (6 bases). Trimming took off 5 bases at V and 11 bases at J, with 17 bases between the two ends. Per germline, CDR1 SGHVS and CDR2 FQNEAQ. The CDR3 has 13 residues. CDR3 loop: CASSLGTARGQYF. Written as DNA, the CDR3 is TGTGCCAGCAGCCTCGGGACCGCGCGGGGGCAGTATTTT.

In this sample, this clonotype turned up a few times. This chain connects TRBV7-2 to TRBJ2-3; 16 nucleotides line up with TRBD2. Germline-derived CDR1 and CDR2 are SGHTA and FQGNSA. This CDR3 spans 17 amino acids. J lost 5 bases, V lost 5 bases, and 7 bases had no gene match. Here the CDR3 DNA reads TGTGCCAGCAGCCCGGGACTAGCGGGAGGGGTACGAGATACGCAGTATTTT. Its translation is CASSPGLAGGVRDTQYF.

The chain joins TRBV21-1 to TRBJ2-3; the table assigns TRBD2, which was not confirmed against the DNA. TRBV21-1 is tagged as a pseudogene. The CDR3 length is 18 residues. The CDR3 DNA sequence: TGTGCCAGCTCCAATAGCCCCGCAGGACACGACCACACAGATACGCAGTATTTT. This codes for CASSNSPAGHDHTDTQYF.

V usage is TRBV28 and J usage is TRBJ2-1; D tentatively fits TRBD1 or TRBD2 (7 bases each). There are 12 residues in the CDR3. Deletions cut 3 bases from V and 10 bases from J, with 10 bases between. The germline V gene has CDR1 MDHEN and CDR2 SYDVKM. DNA of the CDR3: TGTGCCAGCAGTTTCAGGGGGGGCGAGCAGTTCTTC. It codes for CASSFRGGEQFF.

The rearrangement joins TRBV3-1 to TRBJ1-2; 8 nucleotides match TRBD1. Trimming took 3 bases from V and 1 from J; bases not matched to a gene: 1. The CDR3 length is 14 residues. CDR1 and CDR2 from the germline V gene are LGHDT and YNNKEL (reference sequence). The CDR3 protein is CASSQTGVNYGYTF. DNA of the CDR3: TGTGCCAGCAGCCAGACAGGGGTTAACTATGGCTACACCTTC.

This clonotype was seen a few times. The chain links TRBV6-1 to TRBJ2-7; 11 positions agree with TRBD2. Germline CDR1 is MNHNS and CDR2 is SASEGT. J was trimmed by 0 bases and V by 1 base; bases with no gene match: 2. This CDR3 contains 16 residues. CDR3 bases: TGTGCCAGCAGTGAAGGACTAGCGGGACTCTCCTACGAGCAGTACTTC. It codes for CASSEGLAGLSYEQYF.

This clonotype was detected ten times or more. The V gene is TRBV27, the J gene TRBJ2-6; D remains unclear. Germline CDR1 and CDR2: MNHEY and SMNVEV (reference sequence). The V and J ends lost 2 bases and 0 bases respectively, with 5 bases between them. This CDR3 has 15 amino acids. DNA of the CDR3: TGTGCCAGCAGTTTACTAGGCTCTGGGGCCAACGTCCTGACTTTC. It is translated as CASSLLGSGANVLTF. The variable domain in full, completed from reference TRBV27 and TRBJ2-6, reads EAQVTQNPRYLITVTGKKLTVTCSQNMNHEYMSWYRQDPGLGLRQIYYSMNVEVTDKGDVPEGYKVSRKEKRNFPLILESPSPNQTSLYFCASSLLGSGANVLTFGAGSRLTVL.

This chain joins TRBV11-2 and TRBJ2-1, with D unresolved. Trimming stripped 0 bases from V and 1 base from J, with 13 bases between. Germline lookup yields CDR1 SGHAT and CDR2 FQNNGV. The CDR3 loop spans 17 amino acids. The CDR3, as DNA: TGTGCCAGCAGCTTAGACATGATCCTGAGGTCCTACAATGAGCAGTTCTTC. It codes for CASSLDMILRSYNEQFF. Supplemented by reference TRBV11-2 and TRBJ2-1, the full variable domain reads EAGVAQSPRYKIIEKRQSVAFWCNPISGHATLYWYQQILGQGPKLLIQFQNNGVVDDSQLPKDRFSAERLKGVDSTLKIQPAKLEDSAVYLCASSLDMILRSYNEQFFGPGTRLTVL.

Only a few counts were recorded for this clonotype. The chain carries TRBV7-6 and TRBJ1-2, with D perhaps matching TRBD1 (6 bases). This CDR3 is built from 15 residues. Trimming shortened V by 1 base and J by 3 bases, and 12 bases separated the two germline ends. From germline, CDR1 is SGHVS and CDR2 FNYEAQ. CDR3 DNA sequence: TGTGCCAGCAGCTTAGGGGGGCAGGGGCACTATGGCTACACCTTC. Encoded protein: CASSLGGQGHYGYTF.

The CDR3 DNA sequence: TGTGCCAGCAGTTTAGCGGGAGAGAAGGACATTCAGTACTTC. Protein sequence: CASSLAGEKDIQYF. This chain uses TRBV28 with TRBJ2-4; 7 bases match TRBD2. The CDR3 is 14 residues long. J gave up 8 bases and V 2 bases, and 6 bases lay outside the gene matches. The germline V gene has CDR1 MDHEN and CDR2 SYDVKM.

In its sample, this clonotype was seen many times. The chain joins TRBV7-2 to TRBJ2-1, with TRBD2 matching over 8 bases. The CDR3 length is 14 residues. J gave up 15 bases and V 1 base, and 11 bases lay outside the gene matches. CDR1 is SGHTA and CDR2 is FQGNSA in the germline V gene. The CDR3 bases are TGTGCCAGCAGCTTAGAGGGTGGAGCGGGAGTGCGGTTCTTC. This gives the protein CASSLEGGAGVRFF.

The rearrangement links TRBV29-1 to TRBJ2-5; the match to TRBD1 covers 9 bases. Germline V gene data show CDR1 as SQVTM and CDR2 as ANQGSEA. This CDR3 region has 15 residues. V shed 6 bases, J shed 2 bases, and the junction held 10 bases outside the gene matches. As DNA, the CDR3 is TGCAGCGTCACCGCCGGGACAGGGATACAAGAGACCCAGTACTTC. Its translation: CSVTAGTGIQETQYF.

This clonotype was seen repeatedly, ten times or more. The chain joins TRBV20-1 to TRBJ2-7, with 8 bases matching TRBD2. CDR3 length equals 14 residues. The trim removed 0 bases at V and 2 bases at J, leaving 3 bases unmatched. CDR1 DFQATT and CDR2 SNEGSKA come from the germline V gene (reference sequence). In nucleotides, the CDR3 is TGCAGTGCTAGAGAGGGTAGCGGGACCTACGAGCAGTACTTC. Its translation is CSAREGSGTYEQYF.

This clonotype was detected many times. This sequence joins TRBV5-1 and TRBJ1-1, with unresolved D. Trimming removed 0 bases at V and 4 bases at J, with 7 bases between. Germline V lookup: CDR1 SGHRS, CDR2 YFSETQ. The CDR3 contains 13 residues. The CDR3 region is CASSLAEGTEAFF. CDR3 DNA sequence: TGCGCCAGCAGCTTGGCCGAGGGCACTGAAGCTTTCTTT.

In its sample, this clonotype was seen a few times. J is TRBJ2-7 and V is TRBV7-2, with TRBD2 as a possible D gene (6 bases). CDR1 and CDR2 from the germline V gene are SGHTA and FQGNSA. The CDR3 runs 13 residues. The V end was cut by 6 bases, the J end by 3 bases, with 12 bases between. The CDR3 loop is CASRRDSLYEQYF. CDR3 sequence (DNA): TGTGCCAGCAGACGGGACTCCCTCTACGAGCAGTACTTC.

The rearrangement links TRBV7-8 to TRBJ1-1, with TRBD1 matching 8 bases. The CDR3 runs to 19 residues. V lost 1 base and J lost 3; bases outside the gene matches: 16. Germline CDR1 is SGHVS and CDR2 is FQNEAQ. The CDR3 region has the DNA TGTGCCAGCAGCTTAGTCCCTTTCAGGGGGCCGGGCTCCTACACTGAAGCTTTCTTT. Translation: CASSLVPFRGPGSYTEAFF.

The genes are TRBV24-1 and TRBJ2-1, with D uncertain. Between the trimmed V and J ends, which lost 4 bases and 6 bases, there was a span of 9 bases. The CDR3 is made up of 13 amino acids. The germline V gene has CDR1 KGHDR and CDR2 SFDVKD. CDR3 coding DNA: TGTGCCACCAGTGACCTGGACGGCAATGAGCAGTTCTTC. Its protein is CATSDLDGNEQFF.